This TCR beta chain stems from a study of regulatory T cells in long-lasting Graves disease. This clonotype was seen many times. Its antigen is currently unknown. The CDR3 runs 13 residues. Germline V lookup: CDR1 GTSNPN, CDR2 SVGIG (reference sequence). The time point here: newly diagnosed GD, antithyroid drugs for less than 3 months. RNA from PBMCs was the source of the TCR library. Study-wide results and caveats: Lower TCR diversity was seen in persistent Graves' patients than in newly diagnosed ones. Between persistent patients, about 2,700 public clonotypes were shared, exceeding the 966 shared between new patients. Favoring TRBV28, TRBJ1-2 and TRBJ2-5 was a feature seen in persistent disease.

To make TCR beta libraries, researchers used iRepertoire HTBI primers and Arm-PCR of CDR3 regions. Original methodology: Looking across samples, the authors found approximately 60 TRBV and some 13 TRBJ segments. MiXCR was run by TCRdb on the multiplex PCR reads, yielding one entry per CDR3 protein. These V and J calls derive from TCRdb rather than the authors' analysis. There are over 200,000 distinct CDR3 sequences in the sample; 18% occur only once, and less than 25% lies in the top ten. The TCR originated in a female donor with Graves disease. V usage is TRBV30 and J usage is TRBJ2-5; D perhaps matches TRBD2 (5 bases). The end of the DNA fits TRBJ2-1 better, so the J call may be wrong. Source: peripheral blood mononuclear cells (PBMCs), taken at new diagnosis, from a patient treated with antithyroid drugs. CDR3 bases: TGTGCCTGGTCGTTTGAGGGCCCCAATGAGCAGTTCTTC. It is translated as CAWSFEGPNEQFF.